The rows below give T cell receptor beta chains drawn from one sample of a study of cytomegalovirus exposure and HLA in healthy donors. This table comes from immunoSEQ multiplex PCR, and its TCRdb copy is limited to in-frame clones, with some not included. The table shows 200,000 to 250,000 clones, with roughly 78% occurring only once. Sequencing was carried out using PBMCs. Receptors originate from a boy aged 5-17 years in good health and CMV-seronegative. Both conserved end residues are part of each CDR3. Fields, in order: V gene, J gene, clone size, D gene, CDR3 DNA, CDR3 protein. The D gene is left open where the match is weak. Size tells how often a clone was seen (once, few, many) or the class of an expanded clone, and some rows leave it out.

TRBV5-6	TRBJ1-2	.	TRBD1	TGTGCCAGCAGCGGGGGACAGGGCACCAACTATGGCTACACCTTC	CASSGGQGTNYGYTF
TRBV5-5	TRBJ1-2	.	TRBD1	TGTGCCAGCAGCGTGACAGGGTTGGCTAACTATGGCTACACCTTC	CASSVTGLANYGYTF
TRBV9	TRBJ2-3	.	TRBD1	TGTGCCAGCAGCCCACGGACAGGGAGCACAGATACGCAGTATTTT	CASSPRTGSTDTQYF
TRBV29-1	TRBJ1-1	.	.	TGCAGCGCTGACACCGGGGCTGAAGCTTTCTTT	CSADTGAEAFF
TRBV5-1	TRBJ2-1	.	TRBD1	TGCGCCAGCAGCTTGGAGACAGGGGTATACAATGAGCAGTTCTTC	CASSLETGVYNEQFF
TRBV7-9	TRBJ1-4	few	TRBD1	TGTGCCAGCAGCCTGACAGGGGCCCCTAATGAAAAACTGTTTTTT	CASSLTGAPNEKLFF
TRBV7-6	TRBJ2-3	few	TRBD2	TGTGCCAGCAGTTCACTAGCGGGGGGAGTCTCAGATACGCAGTATTTT	CASSSLAGGVSDTQYF
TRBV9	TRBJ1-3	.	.	TGTGCCAGCAGCGAGTGGAGTTCTGCTGGAAACACCATATATTTT	CASSEWSSAGNTIYF
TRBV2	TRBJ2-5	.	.	TGTGCCAGCAGTGAAAAAGGACTATCGGTGGGAGAGACCCAGTACTTC	CASSEKGLSVGETQYF
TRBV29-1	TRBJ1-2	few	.	TGCAGCGTTGAAGATCTCGGGAACTATGGCTACACCTTC	CSVEDLGNYGYTF
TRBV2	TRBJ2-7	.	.	TGTGCCAGCAGCCAACCGGGCCCAGGGATCTACGAGCAGTACTTC	CASSQPGPGIYEQYF
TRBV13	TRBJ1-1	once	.	TGTGCCAGCAGCTTAAGATCGCGGAAGGAGGAAGCTTTCTTT	CASSLRSRKEEAFF
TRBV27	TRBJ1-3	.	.	TGTGCCAGCAGTCCCCTACAGGGTACTGTTGGAAACACCATATATTTT	CASSPLQGTVGNTIYF
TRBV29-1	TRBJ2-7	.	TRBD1	TGCAGCGTTGGACAGGGTGAATTTTACGAGCAGTACTTC	CSVGQGEFYEQYF
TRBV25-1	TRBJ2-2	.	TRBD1	TGTGCCAGCAGTGAATATTGGGGACAGGGGTTCGGCACCGGGGAGCTGTTTTTT	CASSEYWGQGFGTGELFF
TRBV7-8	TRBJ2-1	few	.	TGTGCCAGCAGCGTCTTTGGGGGGGCCTCCTACAATGAGCAGTTCTTC	CASSVFGGASYNEQFF
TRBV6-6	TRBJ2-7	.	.	TGTGCCAGCAGTTACTCAGGGGGTCCCTACGAGCAGTACTTC	CASSYSGGPYEQYF
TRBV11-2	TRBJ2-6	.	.	TGTGCCAGCAGCTTAGGGGTTACCGGGGGACTTGGGGCCAACGTCCTGACTTTC	CASSLGVTGGLGANVLTF
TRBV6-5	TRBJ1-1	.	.	TGTGCCAGCTGGCGGACTGGCGTGGGCACTGAAGCTTTCTTT	CASWRTGVGTEAFF
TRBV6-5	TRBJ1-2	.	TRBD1	TGTGCCAGCAGTTACCAACCGGGGACAGGGGGTGGCTACACCTTC	CASSYQPGTGGGYTF
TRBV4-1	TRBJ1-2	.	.	TGCGCCAGCAGCCAAGATCGGGACTATGGCTACACCTTC	CASSQDRDYGYTF
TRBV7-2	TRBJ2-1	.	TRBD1	TGTGCCAGCAGCGCCCGGACAGGGCGATCCTACAATGAGCAGTTCTTC	CASSARTGRSYNEQFF
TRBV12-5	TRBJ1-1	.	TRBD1	TGTGCTAGTGGTATGACAGGGGAGGCGAACACTGAAGCTTTCTTT	CASGMTGEANTEAFF
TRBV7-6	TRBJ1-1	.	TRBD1	TGTGCCAGCAGCCCCCGTCCCGACAGGGCAAACACTGAAGCTTTCTTT	CASSPRPDRANTEAFF
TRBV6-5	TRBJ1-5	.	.	TGTGCCAGCAGTTACTCGTTCCGGAGCAATCAGCCCCAGCATTTT	CASSYSFRSNQPQHF
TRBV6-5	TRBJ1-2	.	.	TGTGCCAGCAGTTACCGGACAAATTTTAACTATGGCTACACCTTC	CASSYRTNFNYGYTF
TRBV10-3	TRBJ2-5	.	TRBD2	TGTGCCATCAGAACGACTAGCGGGAGGGCCCGGGAGACCCAGTACTTC	CAIRTTSGRARETQYF
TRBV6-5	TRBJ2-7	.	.	TGTGCCAGCAGTTACTCTCGGGAGAGGGGTTACGAGCAGTACTTC	CASSYSRERGYEQYF
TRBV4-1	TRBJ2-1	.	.	TGCGCCAGCAGCCAAACCACAGGAAACAATGAGCAGTTCTTC	CASSQTTGNNEQFF
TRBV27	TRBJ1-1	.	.	TGTGCCAGCAGTTTTATTCAGGGGAACACTGAAGCTTTCTTT	CASSFIQGNTEAFF
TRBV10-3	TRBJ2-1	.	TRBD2	TGTGCCATCAGTGAGTCACGACTAGCCAGGAGCTCCTACAATGAGCAGTTCTTC	CAISESRLARSSYNEQFF
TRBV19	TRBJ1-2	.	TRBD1	TGTGCCAGTAGTGGAGGACAGGGTCGGGGCTACACCTTC	CASSGGQGRGYTF
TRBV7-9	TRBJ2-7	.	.	TGTGCCAGCAGCTTAGGGAGTCGCGAGCAGTACTTC	CASSLGSREQYF
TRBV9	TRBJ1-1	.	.	TGTGCCAGCAGCGTAGTGTCAGAGAACACTGAAGCTTTCTTT	CASSVVSENTEAFF
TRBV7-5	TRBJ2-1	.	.	TGTGTCAGAAGCATGGAGGGCCTGATAATGTGCGAGCAGTTCTTC	CVRSMEGLIMCEQFF
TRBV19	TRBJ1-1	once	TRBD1	TGTGCCAGTAGGGACAGGGTAATGAACACTGAAGCTTTCTTT	CASRDRVMNTEAFF
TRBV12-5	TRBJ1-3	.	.	TGTGCTAGTGGTTTGGTACTAGACCGATTCCCAGGCACCATATATTTT	CASGLVLDRFPGTIYF
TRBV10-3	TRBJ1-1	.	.	TGTGCCATCAAAGGGTGGAGGGTTGAAACTGAAGCTTTCTTT	CAIKGWRVETEAFF
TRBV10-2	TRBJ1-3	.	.	TGCGCCAGCAGTGAGTCGAGGGGAAACACCATATATTTT	CASSESRGNTIYF
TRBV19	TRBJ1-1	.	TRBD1	TGTGCCAGTAGTGCCTCGACAGGGGTCGGGACTGAAGCTTTCTTT	CASSASTGVGTEAFF
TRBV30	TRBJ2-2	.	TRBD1	TGTGCCTGGAGCCCGGGACAGTACGACACCGGGGAGCTGTTTTTT	CAWSPGQYDTGELFF
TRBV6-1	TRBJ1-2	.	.	TGTGCCAGCACTCGGACTGGGAACTATGGCTACACCTTC	CASTRTGNYGYTF
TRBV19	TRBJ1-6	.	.	TGTGCCGCGGGGGAAGGTCTAGCCTATAATTCACCCCTCCACTTT	CAAGEGLAYNSPLHF
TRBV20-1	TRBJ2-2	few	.	TGCAGTACAGGGTTCGGCGGGGAGCTGTTTTTT	CSTGFGGELFF
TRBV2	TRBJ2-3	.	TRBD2	TGTGCCAGCAGTGACCCTAGCGGGGGTGCCTCCTCGTTCATAGATACGCAGTATTTT	CASSDPSGGASSFIDTQYF
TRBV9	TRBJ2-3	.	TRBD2	TGTGCCAGCAGCGTCGGCGGGGGACTCTTCACAGATACGCAGTATTTT	CASSVGGGLFTDTQYF
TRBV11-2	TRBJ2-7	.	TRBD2	TGTGCCAGCAGCTTCCAGCGGGGGTCGATCTACGAGCAGTACTTC	CASSFQRGSIYEQYF
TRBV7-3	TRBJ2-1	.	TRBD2	TGTGCCAGCAGCTTTAGCGGGGGCTCCTACAATGAGCAGTTCTTC	CASSFSGGSYNEQFF
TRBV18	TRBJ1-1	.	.	TGTGCCAGCTCACAGAGACGGACAGATGAAGCTTTCTTT	CASSQRRTDEAFF
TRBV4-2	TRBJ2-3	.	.	TGTGCCAGCAGCCAAGATCGGGGAGATACGCAGTATTTT	CASSQDRGDTQYF